The source of this T cell receptor beta chain is a study of response to subunit inactivated influenza vaccine. General observations from the study: Authors suggested that a seasonal influenza vaccination recruits few new T cells each time.

This clonotype occurred many times. Its antigen is as yet unknown. The CDR3 totals 15 residues. Germline assignment: CDR1 DFQATT and CDR2 SNEGSKA (reference sequence). Trimming shortened V by 0 bases and J by 2 bases, and 11 bases separated the two germline ends. TCRdb itself ran the RT-PCR reads through MiXCR, one entry per CDR3 protein. The data contain more than 150,000 distinct CDR3 sequences, about 9.3% of them singletons. Material: non-naive T cells sorted from PBMCs, obtained on the day of vaccination. The TCR sequence derives from a man aged 45 to 65 who received an inactivated influenza vaccine. V usage is TRBV20-1 and J usage is TRBJ2-1; tentatively, D is TRBD1 (7 bases). The CDR3 nucleotides read TGCAGTGCTAGAGAGGCAGGGGGGACCTACAATGAGCAGTTCTTC. It codes for CSAREAGGTYNEQFF.